This T cell receptor beta chain was found in a study of blood T cell repertoires in COVID-19. Study information: COVID-19 samples collected from the United States, Italy and Spain covered acute and convalescent phases. From T cells, B-cell-depleted T cells, or PBMCs came the material, which was cDNA or gDNA.

This clone has just one count. Original methodology: Using reference gene primer amplification, nucleated cell counts were estimated. Assay: immunoSEQ multiplex PCR; the TCRdb copy retains only in-frame clones and omits some. The V and J calls and clone size were taken over from that table, and D and trimming were inferred from the DNA. The sample has around 180,000 clones, around 85% seen once. Germline lookup yields CDR1 SQVTM and CDR2 ANQGSEA. V was shortened by 5 bases and J by 3 bases, with 19 bases between the two germline ends. The CDR3 covers 16 residues. The J gene is TRBJ2-2, the V gene TRBV29-1; D might be TRBD2 (6 bases). The sequence came from a human donor with active or convalescent COVID-19. The donor label of this sample is uncertain. Sequences were obtained from peripheral blood. CDR3 sequence (DNA): TGCAGCGTTATTGTGCGGGGCCCGAGCTACACCGGGGAGCTGTTTTTT. Translating gives CSVIVRGPSYTGELFF.